This T cell receptor beta chain was captured in a study of cytomegalovirus exposure and HLA in healthy donors (dated by TCRdb to 2016 to 2017). For the study in its entirety: An earlier analysis of a few hundred of the donors reported 276 Gb of sequence data and 95 million to 140 million unique TCR beta sequences obtained from 180 million or so T cells. A separate validation cohort of 100 to 150 different subjects was used in addition to the roughly 670-subject first cohort. Of the 300 to 450 genotyped donors, over 80% were placed in the genetic ancestry cluster associated with self-reported Caucasian donors. In a later analysis, previously published TCR beta repertoires from 670 or so donors were re-analyzed and high-resolution HLA genotyping was added so that TCR occurrence patterns could be studied. The study was designed to test whether signatures of past pathogen exposure could be identified by cataloging public T cell receptors. An earlier analysis of about 600 of the donors used high-throughput TCR beta sequencing to judge whether each TCR beta V gene segment behaved as functional or pseudogenic. The T cell repertoires of some 670 subjects were profiled by immunosequencing and related to cytomegalovirus serostatus. A later genetic analysis used genome-wide SNP genotypes for about 60% of the roughly 670 donors, treating that subset as a discovery cohort. Rather than using new phenotypic data, the later analysis identified candidate immune exposures from TCR beta sequences and from how often those sequences occurred across donors. Roughly 5 DR-DQ haplotypes were handled as single units for association and clustering because linkage in the cohort was strong. Among about 360 genotyped donors of the cohort, an average of approximately 230,000 unique TCR beta nucleotide sequences were sequenced per donor, approximately 20% of them non-productive. HLA typing covered class I and class II loci at four-digit resolution. The number of donors typed differed by locus, with 629-630 for A, B, C, DRB1 and DQB1, around 520 for DQA1, 600 to 610 for DPA1, and around 460 for DPB1. All discovery cohort repertoires had been generated on a single sequencing platform. Donor age, sex, ethnicity and CMV serostatus were collected together with the repertoire data. Roughly 290 gigabases of sequencing data and around 80 million unique TCR sequences made up an early release that covered under 750 HLA-typed donors. To predict cytomegalovirus infection status, the study combined high-throughput TCR immunosequencing, statistical association of individual TCRs with disease status, and machine learning. Overall study outcomes, separate from this receptor: Roughly uniform sequencing depth across donors was assumed in presence/absence analyses, although this assumption may not hold. In a later analysis, TCR association rates were found to vary across HLA loci, with the most associated TCRs seen for DRB1 alleles and the fewest for HLA-C alleles. Linkage disequilibrium might explain the correlated functional status among segregating V segments, but an unknown experimental factor could not be ruled out. The study listed over 150 TCR beta chains as associated with cytomegalovirus. A few of the identified cytomegalovirus-associated TCR beta chains were confirmed in vitro to be specific for cytomegalovirus antigens. A cluster of highly shared sequence variants was judged likely to represent a technical artifact of the sequencing pipeline. According to the authors, the approach could potentially be generalized to other disease states and immunological phenotypes. Specific HLA alleles were associated with some 15,000 TCR beta sequences at a false discovery rate of 0.05 in a later analysis. In a later analysis, HLA-associated TCR beta chains were found to be more clonally expanded and to have lower generation probabilities than equally common non-associated chains. Some IMGT-functional V segments, including TRBV6-2 and TRBV6-3, could not be distinguished by the 87-base-pair reads and were therefore excluded. For the cohort, immune exposure information was limited to CMV serostatus. Only TCR beta chains were sequenced in this cohort, and the absence of alpha or paired-chain data limited detectable features. When HLA alleles, especially DR and DQ, strongly co-occurred, TCR associations were difficult to assign to individual alleles. HLA typing was unavailable for some donors at each locus, so association tests used only the typed subset. The earlier analysis of 587 of the donors excluded approximately 17 rarely observed V segments, including chromosome 9 orphons, because counts were too low. Broadly in line with IMGT annotations, most TCR beta V segments showed up in productive rearrangements about 87% or about 30% of the time in an earlier analysis of approximately 600 of the donors. A further reported finding was that TCR beta sequences accurately predicted the HLA-A and HLA-B alleles for most subjects in the first cohort. In both the original and validation cohorts, the classifier was reported to diagnose cytomegalovirus status with high specificity and sensitivity. In a later analysis, several top co-occurrence clusters were reported to appear linked to parvovirus B19, influenza, CMV and Epstein-Barr virus. While some public TCRs were present in many individuals, most TCR sequences turned up only very rarely across donors. An association between a missense DCLRE1C variant and V-gene and J-gene trimming of TCR beta chains was found in a later genetic analysis and replicated in an independent cohort. In a later genetic analysis, fewer N-insertions in productive TCRs were reported among donors in an Asian-associated ancestry cluster than the 666-donor mean. A later analysis found that most CMV-associated TCR beta chains appeared HLA-restricted, with HLA associations seemingly driven largely by CMV exposure.

Note on this clone: This receptor's antigen is unknown. The input lacks base qualities; no much larger clone sits a single base away.

The V end loses 6 bases and the J end loses 2 bases, and a stretch of 10 bases separates them. CDR1 SGHVS and CDR2 FQNEAQ were looked up in the germline V gene. Including cysteine and phenylalanine, the CDR3 has 13 amino acids. Of the read, only the CDR3 DNA is kept; its 39 bases are in frame from base 1. Libraries were prepared through the immunoSEQ multiplex PCR assay. The multiplex PCR relied on a mix of 60 forward primers for TCR Vbeta segments and 13 reverse primers for TCR Jbeta segments. The CDR3 region of rearranged TCR beta genes was amplified from genomic DNA by a multiplex PCR assay. On the Illumina HiSeq System, the amplified TCR beta libraries were sequenced as 87-base-pair reads. The published analysis was carried out like this. A later analysis counted some 74 million unique TCR beta chains across the 690 or so repertoires, and around 9.9 million of these chains were shared by at least two donors. Raw reads were error-corrected and collapsed into unique sequences by a nearest-neighbor algorithm in which closely related sequences were merged to remove PCR and sequencing errors. To assign V, D and J gene segments, CDR3 sequences were aligned to IMGT reference sequences. Each retained sequence needed at least a six-nucleotide match to both a V gene segment and a J gene segment. Rearrangements were classified as productive when the CDR3 lacked stop codons and remained in frame with V and J, and all other rearrangements were classified as non-productive. Following IMGT convention, CDR3 was defined as the stretch from the second conserved V-encoded cysteine up to the conserved J-encoded phenylalanine. The earlier analysis of 500 to 750 of the donors excluded any sequence lacking an unambiguous match to a single V gene segment. An earlier analysis of 550 to 650 of the donors classified V segments as functional when productive rearrangements were above 56.7% and as segregating when the standard deviation between donors was above 5%. A statistical classification framework was built for diagnosing cytomegalovirus status from the catalog of TCR beta chain sequences. V and J gene assignment, in a later analysis, came from comparing TCR nucleotide sequences with IMGT/GENE-DB human TR gene sequences. In a later analysis, CDR3 sequences and most-parsimonious VDJ recombination scenarios were assigned using the TCRdist pipeline. In a later analysis, every TCR beta chain was defined by the combination of its CDR3 amino acid sequence and its V-gene family, and reads without a unique V-gene family were dropped. As a way to deal with suspected cross-contamination and a sequencing artifact, a later analysis dropped 450 to 700 nucleotide sequences that were highly shared and had low generation probability. A later analysis calculated a clonal expansion index for each public chain from normalized within-repertoire ranks of inferred template counts. A later analysis computed generation probabilities with a VDJ recombination model fitted to out-of-frame rearrangements, and checked the results against IGoR. In a later analysis, hypergeometric tests were used to score TCR-TCR, TCR-HLA and TCR-CMV co-occurrence, with a repertoire-size bias correction applied to TCR pairs. A later analysis estimated false discovery rates by permuting HLA or CMV assignments 20 times. In a later analysis, co-occurring TCRs were grouped with DBSCAN, and TCRdist sequence similarity was added when clustering was performed within HLA-allele-positive subsets. Repertoires with fewer than 30,000 or more than 120,000 public chains, plus five repertoires with anomalous nucleotide sharing, were excluded from co-occurrence clustering. This immuneACCESS table, as held by TCRdb, lists in-frame sequences with V and J called but not all clones. Of the missing ones, under half trace to an unresolved V gene in checked studies; the others have no known cause. V and J calls and clone size are given by that table; D and trimming were obtained from the DNA. The sample table lists 120,000 or so clones, 70% to 80% of them with a count of one. Under 14% of the sample lies in the top ten.

In total, just over 650 healthy bone marrow donors made up the cohort. At the time of sampling, all cohort members were nominally healthy, though unrecorded immune exposures were likely present. The donor tested CMV seropositive, placing the donor among the roughly 300 seropositive members of the cohort. A peripheral blood sample was collected from each donor, and TCR beta sequencing was performed on peripheral blood mononuclear cells. The Qiagen DNeasy Blood Extraction Kit was used to extract genomic DNA from the blood cell samples. The chain is encoded by TRBV7-8 joined to TRBJ1-2, and the D gene may be TRBD1, 5 bases matching. This clonotype originated in a woman aged 50 to 60 in good health and CMV-seropositive. The sequencing sample was made of PBMCs. The DNA reads TGTGCCAGCAGTCCCAGACAGAACTATGGCTACACCTTC. Its amino acids are CASSPRQNYGYTF.